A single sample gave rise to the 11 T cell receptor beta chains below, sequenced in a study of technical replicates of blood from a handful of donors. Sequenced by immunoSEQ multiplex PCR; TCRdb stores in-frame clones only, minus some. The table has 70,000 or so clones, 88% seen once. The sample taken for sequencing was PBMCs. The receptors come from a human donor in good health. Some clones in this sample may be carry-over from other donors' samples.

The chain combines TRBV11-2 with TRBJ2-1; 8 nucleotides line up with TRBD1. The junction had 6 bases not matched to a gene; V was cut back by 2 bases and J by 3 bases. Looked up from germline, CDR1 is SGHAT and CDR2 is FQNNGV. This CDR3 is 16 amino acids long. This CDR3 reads CASSLSDRGGYNEQFF. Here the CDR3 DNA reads TGTGCCAGCAGCTTATCTGACAGGGGTGGCTACAATGAGCAGTTCTTC.

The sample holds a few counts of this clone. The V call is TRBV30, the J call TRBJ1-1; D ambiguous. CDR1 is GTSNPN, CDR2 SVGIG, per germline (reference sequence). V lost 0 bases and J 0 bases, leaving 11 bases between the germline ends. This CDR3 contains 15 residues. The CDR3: CAWSVGLGMNTEAFF. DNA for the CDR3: TGTGCCTGGAGTGTAGGACTGGGAATGAACACTGAAGCTTTCTTT.

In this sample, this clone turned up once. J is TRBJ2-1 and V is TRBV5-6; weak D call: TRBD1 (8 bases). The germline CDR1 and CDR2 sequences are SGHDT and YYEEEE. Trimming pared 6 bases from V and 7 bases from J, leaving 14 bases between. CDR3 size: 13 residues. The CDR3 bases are TGTGCCAGCACTTACAGGGGGGGAAATGAGCAGTTCTTC. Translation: CASTYRGGNEQFF.

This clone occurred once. CDR3 sequence reads: CASSHQLAGVADTQYF. CDR3 coding DNA: TGCGCCAGCAGCCACCAACTAGCGGGAGTCGCAGATACGCAGTATTTT. The J gene is TRBJ2-3, the V gene TRBV4-1, with 11 bases lining up with TRBD2. After removal of 3 bases from V and 4 bases from J, the junction contained 6 bases not matched to a gene. The CDR3 is made up of 16 amino acids. Germline V gene lookup returns CDR1 MGHRA and CDR2 YSYEKL.

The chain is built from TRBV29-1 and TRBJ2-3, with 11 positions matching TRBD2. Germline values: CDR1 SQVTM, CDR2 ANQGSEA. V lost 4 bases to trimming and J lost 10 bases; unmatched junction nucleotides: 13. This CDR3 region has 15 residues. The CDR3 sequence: CSVVLAGGRQSSQYF. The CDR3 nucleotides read TGCAGCGTTGTCCTAGCGGGGGGCCGGCAATCGTCGCAGTATTTT.

CDR3 loop: CASSDRGARSDTQYF. In DNA, the CDR3 is TGTGCCAGCAGTGACCGGGGAGCGAGGTCAGATACGCAGTATTTT. The V gene is TRBV6-1, the J gene TRBJ2-3, with a tentative D call TRBD2 (5 bases). Trimming stripped 3 bases from V and 4 bases from J, with 14 bases between. This CDR3 is 15 amino acids long. The germline gives CDR1 MNHNS, CDR2 SASEGT.

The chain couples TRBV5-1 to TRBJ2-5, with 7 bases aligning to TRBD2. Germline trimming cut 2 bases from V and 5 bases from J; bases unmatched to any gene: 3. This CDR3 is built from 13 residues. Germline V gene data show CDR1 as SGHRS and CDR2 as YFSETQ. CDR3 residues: CASSFGGRETQYF. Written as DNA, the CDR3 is TGCGCCAGCAGCTTCGGGGGGAGGGAGACCCAGTACTTC.

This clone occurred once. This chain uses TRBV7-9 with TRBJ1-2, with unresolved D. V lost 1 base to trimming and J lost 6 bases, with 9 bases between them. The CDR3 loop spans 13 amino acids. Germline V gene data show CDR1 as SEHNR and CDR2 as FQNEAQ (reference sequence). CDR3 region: CASSLGSGNGYTF. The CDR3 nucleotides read TGTGCCAGCAGCTTAGGGTCCGGGAATGGCTACACCTTC.

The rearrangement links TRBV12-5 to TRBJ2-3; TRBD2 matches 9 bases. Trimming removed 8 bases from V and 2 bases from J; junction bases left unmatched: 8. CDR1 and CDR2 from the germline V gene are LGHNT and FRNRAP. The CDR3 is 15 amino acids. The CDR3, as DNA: TGTGCTAGTAGTGGGTCTAGCGGGGCCACAGATACGCAGTATTTT. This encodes CASSGSSGATDTQYF.

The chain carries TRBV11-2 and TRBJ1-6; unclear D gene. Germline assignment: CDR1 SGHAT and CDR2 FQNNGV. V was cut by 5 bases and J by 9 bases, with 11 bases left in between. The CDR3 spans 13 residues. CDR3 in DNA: TGTGCCAGCAGCCTCAGTGCCAGTTCACCCCTCCACTTT. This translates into CASSLSASSPLHF.

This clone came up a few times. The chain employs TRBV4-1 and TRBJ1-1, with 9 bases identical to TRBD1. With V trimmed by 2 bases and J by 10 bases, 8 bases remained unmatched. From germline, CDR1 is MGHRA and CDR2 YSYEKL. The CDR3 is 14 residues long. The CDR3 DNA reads TGCGCCAGCAGCCAAAACCACAGGGGGCTTGGAGCTTTCTTT. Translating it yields CASSQNHRGLGAFF.